The subject of this entry is one TCR beta chain. Its antigen is not known. The roughly 120-subject validation cohort, separate from the approximately 670-subject first cohort, included the donors. The source of the sample is a study of cytomegalovirus exposure and HLA in healthy donors. Study-level background: It was reported in a later analysis that the same platform had been used for the roughly 110 validation repertoires as for the roughly 670 first-cohort repertoires. Regarding the study as a whole: It was found in a later analysis that first-cohort TCR clusters tended to co-occur in the 90 to 150 validation repertoires.

In germline, CDR1 is LGHNT, CDR2 FRNRAP. The CDR3 contains 14 residues. V gave up 3 bases and J gave up 5 bases; unmatched junction bases: 4. Some clones are missing from TCRdb's copy, which holds only in-frame ones; the method was immunoSEQ multiplex PCR. The data hold tens of thousands of clones, with over 90% observed a single time. This TCR derives from a man aged 18 to 30 in good health and CMV-seronegative. This chain links TRBV12-5 with TRBJ2-3; 8 nucleotides line up with TRBD2. The sequenced sample was PBMCs. This CDR3 reads CASGFDLAGDTQYF. CDR3 nucleotide sequence: TGTGCTAGTGGTTTTGACCTAGCGGGAGATACGCAGTATTTT.